This T cell receptor (beta chain) was found in a study of cytomegalovirus exposure and HLA in healthy donors. Study-level findings and limits: Later analysis indicated greater clonal expansion among HLA-associated TCR beta chains than among equally common other chains.

Primers included in the PCR were 60 Vbeta and 13 Jbeta primers. The data were produced by immunoSEQ multiplex PCR, yet TCRdb's version contains in-frame clones alone and is incomplete. The data show 95,000 to 100,000 clones, less than 10% seen once. This CDR3 spans 16 amino acids. Per the germline V gene, CDR1 is SGHVS and CDR2 is FQNEAQ. V dropped 0 bases and J dropped 1 base, with 12 bases sitting between them. On this clone itself: Its target is not known.

Sequenced input: PBMCs. The rearrangement joins TRBV7-8 to TRBJ1-1; TRBD1 is a possible D gene (6 bases). The source is a man aged 45 to 65 in good health and CMV-seropositive. In nucleotides, the CDR3 is TGTGCCAGCAGCTTAGCGTCGGGACATCGGAACACTGAAGCTTTCTTT. This translates into CASSLASGHRNTEAFF.